The next 5 T cell receptor beta chains were all read from a single sample in a study of blood T cell repertoires in COVID-19. The data were produced by immunoSEQ multiplex PCR, yet TCRdb's version contains in-frame clones alone and is incomplete. The data hold fewer than 300,000 clones, with around nine tenths observed a single time. Sequenced input: PBMCs or T cells enriched from blood (not recorded which). The receptors were gathered from a woman in her thirties who had recovered from COVID-19.

V usage is TRBV7-9 and J usage is TRBJ2-7, with no clear D. Germline CDR1 SEHNR, CDR2 FQNEAQ (reference sequence). The V gene lost 1 base and the J gene lost 12 bases, with 10 bases spanning the gap. This CDR3 is built from 11 residues. CDR3 DNA sequence: TGTGCCAGCAGCTTAGGAGACAACACGTACTTC. The encoded protein is CASSLGDNTYF.

The chain combines TRBV7-2 with TRBJ1-2; 7 nucleotides line up with TRBD1. The CDR3 consists of 13 residues. The junction had 7 bases not matched to a gene; V was cut back by 4 bases and J by 8 bases. The germline V gene encodes CDR1 SGHTA and CDR2 FQGNSA. Here the CDR3 DNA reads TGTGCCAGCAGCTCGACAGGGTGGCGAGGCTACACCTTC. Translated: CASSSTGWRGYTF.

This chain connects TRBV6-2 or TRBV6-3 to TRBJ2-7, with a weak D call TRBD1 (5 bases). There are 12 residues in the CDR3. The germline V and J ends were trimmed by 6 bases and 3 bases, with 9 bases remaining between them. CDR1 and CDR2 from the germline V gene are MNHEY and SVGEGT. The CDR3 region is CASSFRDYEQYF. CDR3 nucleotides: TGTGCCAGCAGCTTCAGGGACTACGAGCAGTACTTC.

Concerning this clone: Mismatch with germline at one junction end may stem from a read error. The V and J genes are TRBV2 and TRBJ1-2, with 8 positions matching TRBD1. CDR3 size: 12 residues. Germline-derived CDR1 and CDR2 are SNHLY and FYNNEI. In DNA, the CDR3 is TGTGCCAGCAGTGGCGGCAGGGGGCTTTCGCTCTTC. Protein: CASSGGRGLSLF.

The chain uses TRBV30 and TRBJ2-7; D uncertain. Germline V gives CDR1 GTSNPN, CDR2 SVGIG (reference sequence). This CDR3 has 13 residues. V gave up 0 bases and J gave up 4 bases, with 10 bases separating them. CDR3 coding DNA: TGTGCCTGGAGTGTAAGACTGGCATACGAGCAGTACTTC. This codes for CAWSVRLAYEQYF. The whole variable domain, filled in from reference TRBV30 and TRBJ2-7, reads SQTIHQWPATLVQPVGSPLSLECTVEGTSNPNLYWYRQAAGRGLQLLFYSVGIGQISSEVPQNLSASRPQDRQFILSSKKLLLSDSGFYLCAWSVRLAYEQYFGPGTRLTVT.